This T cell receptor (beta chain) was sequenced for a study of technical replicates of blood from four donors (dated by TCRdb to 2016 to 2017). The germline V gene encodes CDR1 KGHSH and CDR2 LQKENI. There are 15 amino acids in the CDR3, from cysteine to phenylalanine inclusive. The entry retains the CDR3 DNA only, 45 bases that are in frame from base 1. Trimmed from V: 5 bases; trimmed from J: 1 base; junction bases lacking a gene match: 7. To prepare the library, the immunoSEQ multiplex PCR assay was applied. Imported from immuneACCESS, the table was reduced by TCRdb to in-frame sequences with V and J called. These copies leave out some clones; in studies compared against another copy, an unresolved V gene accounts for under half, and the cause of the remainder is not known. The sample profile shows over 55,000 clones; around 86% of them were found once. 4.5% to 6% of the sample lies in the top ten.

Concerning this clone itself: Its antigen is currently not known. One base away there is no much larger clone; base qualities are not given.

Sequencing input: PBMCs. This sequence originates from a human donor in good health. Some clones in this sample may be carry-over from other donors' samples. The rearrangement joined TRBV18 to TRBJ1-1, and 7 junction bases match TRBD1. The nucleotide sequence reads TGTGCCAGCTCAGAAAACCGGGACAGGAACACTGAAGCTTTCTTT. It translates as CASSENRDRNTEAFF.